A selection of T cell receptor beta chains follows, all from one sample in a study of T cells in Graves' hyperthyroidism and ophthalmopathy. Each CDR3 protein gets one entry after TCRdb re-called the multiplex PCR reads with MiXCR. The table records 550,000 to 700,000 distinct CDR3 sequences, more than 45% of them present only once. Material for sequencing was peripheral blood or thyroid tissue (not recorded which). These receptors all stem from an adult woman with Graves' disease, either hyperthyroidism or ophthalmopathy (not recorded which). Both conserved end residues are part of each CDR3. The D gene is left open where the match is weak. A row's size may be missing; if present it is once, few, many or a size class.

v_call,d_call,clone_size,j_call,cdr3_nt,cdr3_aa
TRBV18,-,few,TRBJ2-7,TGTGCCAGCTCACTAGATGGGGCGGAGCAGTACTTC,CASSLDGAEQYF
TRBV11-2,TRBD1,-,TRBJ2-2,TGTGCCAGCAGCTTGTTTGGCAGGGGGCGGACCGGGGAGCTGTTTTTT,CASSLFGRGRTGELFF
TRBV6-5,-,-,TRBJ1-4,TGTGCCAGCAAGCCTGGAGGTGAAAAACTGTTTTTT,CASKPGGEKLFF
TRBV25-1,TRBD2,-,TRBJ2-5,TGTGCCAGCAGGAATAGACTAGCGGGAGAGACCCAGTACTTC,CASRNRLAGETQYF
TRBV30,TRBD1,many,TRBJ1-1,TGTGCCTGGAGTGGACAGGGAGGGACTGAAGCTTTCTTT,CAWSGQGGTEAFF
TRBV7-2,-,-,TRBJ1-3,TGTGCCAGCAGCCCTGGACAACACACCCACACCATATATTTT,CASSPGQHTHTIYF
TRBV20-1,TRBD1,many,TRBJ1-1,TGCAGTGCTAGAGGAGGACAGGGAGACACTGAAGCTTTCTTT,CSARGGQGDTEAFF
TRBV9,-,many,TRBJ2-5,TGTGCCAGCAGCGTTGCAGGGGAGACCCAAGAGACCCAGTACTTC,CASSVAGETQETQYF
TRBV29-1,-,-,TRBJ2-2,TGCAGCTTTATGGGTAACACCGGGGAGCTGTTTTTT,CSFMGNTGELFF
TRBV29-1,-,many,TRBJ1-1,TGCAGCGGAAGAACGTTGAACACTGAAGCTTTCTTT,CSGRTLNTEAFF
TRBV12-3/TRBV12-4,-,-,TRBJ1-4,TGTGCCAGCAGTCCTTGGACAGCAACTAATGAAAAACTGTTTTTT,CASSPWTATNEKLFF
TRBV20-1,-,-,TRBJ1-2,TGCAGTGCCCCGCCGGGACGGCCGGAGGGTGGCTACACCTTC,CSAPPGRPEGGYTF
TRBV2,TRBD1,once,TRBJ1-3,TGTGCCAGCAACAGGGGTATTGGAAACACCATATATTTT,CASNRGIGNTIYF
TRBV20-1,-,-,TRBJ1-5,TGCAGTGCTAGAGATGAGGGCAGGGTCGGGGAGCCCCAGCATTTT,CSARDEGRVGEPQHF